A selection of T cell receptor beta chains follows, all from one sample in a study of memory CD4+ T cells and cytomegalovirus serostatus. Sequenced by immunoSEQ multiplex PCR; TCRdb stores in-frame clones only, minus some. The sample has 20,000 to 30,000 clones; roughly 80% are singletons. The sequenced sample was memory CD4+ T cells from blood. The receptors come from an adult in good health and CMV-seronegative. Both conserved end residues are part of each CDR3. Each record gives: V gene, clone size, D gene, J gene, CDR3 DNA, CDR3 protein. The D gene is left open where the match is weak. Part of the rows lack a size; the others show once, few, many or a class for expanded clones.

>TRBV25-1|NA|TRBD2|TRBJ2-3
TGTGCCAGCAGTGAATCGGGTGGGGGAGCGGGGACAGATACGCAGTATTTT
CASSESGGGAGTDTQYF
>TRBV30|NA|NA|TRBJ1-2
TGTGCCTGGAGTTCAGCCCCGAGTGGCTACACCTTC
CAWSSAPSGYTF
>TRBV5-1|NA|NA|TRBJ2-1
TGCGCCAGCAGCTTGTCCGGGGGTGAGCAGTTCTTC
CASSLSGGEQFF
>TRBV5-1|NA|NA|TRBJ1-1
TGCGCCAGCAGCGGGGACTCCGGCTACACTGAAGCTTTCTTT
CASSGDSGYTEAFF
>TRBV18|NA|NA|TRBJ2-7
TGTGCCAGCTCACCACAAAATAGCAAGTCGGCCTCCTACGAGCAGTACTTC
CASSPQNSKSASYEQYF
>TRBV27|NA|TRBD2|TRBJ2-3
TGTGCCAGCAGTATGGGGAGGGGTGGGCCGGATACGCAGTATTTT
CASSMGRGGPDTQYF
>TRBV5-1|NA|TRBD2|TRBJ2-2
TGCGCCAGCAGTATTAGCGGGACCCCGAAGAACACCGGGGAGCTGTTTTTT
CASSISGTPKNTGELFF
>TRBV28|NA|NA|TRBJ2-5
TGTGCCAGCAGTTTCGAGACCCAGTACTTC
CASSFETQYF
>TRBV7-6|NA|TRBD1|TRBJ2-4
TGTGCCAGCAGCTTAGAACAGGGGCAGACAGGGGTTCAGTACTTC
CASSLEQGQTGVQYF
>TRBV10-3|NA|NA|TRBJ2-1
TGTGCCATCAGTGAGTCAGCTACTAGATACAATGAGCAGTTCTTC
CAISESATRYNEQFF
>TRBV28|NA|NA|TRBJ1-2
TGTGCCAGCACCCTCGGGGCCCACTATGGCTACACCTTC
CASTLGAHYGYTF
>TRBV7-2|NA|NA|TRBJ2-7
TGTGCCAGCAGCTCAGTTGGACAGATCTACGAGCAGTACTTC
CASSSVGQIYEQYF
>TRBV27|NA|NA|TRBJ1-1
TGTGCCAGCAGTTTATCCCCGACACCGAACACTGAAGCTTTCTTT
CASSLSPTPNTEAFF
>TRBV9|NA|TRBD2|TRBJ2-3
TGTGCCAGCAGCGTAGGGGCTAGCGGAGGGGTAGATACGCAGTATTTT
CASSVGASGGVDTQYF
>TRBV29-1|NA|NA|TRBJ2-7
TGCAGCGTTGAAGATCGGAGGGGGACTATCTACGAGCAGTACTTC
CSVEDRRGTIYEQYF
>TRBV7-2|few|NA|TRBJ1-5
TGTGCCAGCAGCCCCGTGGTGAGATCCAATCAGCCCCAGCATTTT
CASSPVVRSNQPQHF
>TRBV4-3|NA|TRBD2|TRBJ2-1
TGCGCCAGCAGCCAAAGTCTTGGACTAGGTGGCAATGAGCAGTTCTTC
CASSQSLGLGGNEQFF
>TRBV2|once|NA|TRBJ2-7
TGTGCCAGCAGTGAAAGCCTTGCCCTGTCTTACGAGCAGTACTTC
CASSESLALSYEQYF
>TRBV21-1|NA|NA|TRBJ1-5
TGTGCCAGCAGCCTTAGGTATATCAATCAGCCCCAGCATTTT
CASSLRYINQPQHF
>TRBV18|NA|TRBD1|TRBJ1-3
TGTGCCAGCTCACCCCAGGGGGCTGGAAACACCATATATTTT
CASSPQGAGNTIYF
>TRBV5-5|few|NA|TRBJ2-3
TGTGCCAGCAGCCCCGGAATTTCGGATACGCAGTATTTT
CASSPGISDTQYF
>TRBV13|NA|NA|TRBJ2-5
TGTGCCAGCAGCTTAGGGGGGACACCAGAGACCCAGTACTTC
CASSLGGTPETQYF
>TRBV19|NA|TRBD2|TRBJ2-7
TGTGCCAGTAAGTCGGGCGGGAGAGATACCGAGCAGTACTTC
CASKSGGRDTEQYF
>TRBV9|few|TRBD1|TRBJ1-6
TGTGCCAGCAGCGTAGCACAGGGGCGAAATTCACCCCTCCACTTT
CASSVAQGRNSPLHF
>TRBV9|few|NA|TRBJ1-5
TGTGCCAGCAGCGTTGGGGGGCCCGGGCAGCCCCAGCATTTT
CASSVGGPGQPQHF
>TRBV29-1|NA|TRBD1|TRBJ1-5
TGCAGCGTACAGGGGAACAATCAGCCCCAGCATTTT
CSVQGNNQPQHF
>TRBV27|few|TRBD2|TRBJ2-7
TGTGCCAGCAGTTTAGGCCTAGCGGGGCCCTACGAGCAGTACTTC
CASSLGLAGPYEQYF
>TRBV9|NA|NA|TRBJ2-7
TGTGCCAGCAGACCACCGCAACAGGGCCCTCCTTTACTCCCCTCCTACGAGCAGTACTTC
CASRPPQQGPPLLPSYEQYF
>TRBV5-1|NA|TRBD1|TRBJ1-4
TGCGCCAGCAGCTTGGCCCAGGCGAGTGCAGGGGGCGGAAAACTGTTTTTT
CASSLAQASAGGGKLFF
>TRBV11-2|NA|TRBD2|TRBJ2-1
TGTGCCAGCAGCTCCCTTAGCGGGAGCTCCTACAATGAGCAGTTCTTC
CASSSLSGSSYNEQFF
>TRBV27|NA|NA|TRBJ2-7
TGTGCCAGCAGTCGCTCCGGCAGGGGCTCCTACGAGCAGTACTTC
CASSRSGRGSYEQYF
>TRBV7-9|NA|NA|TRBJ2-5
TGTGCCAGCAGCTTAGCCCACGGCAGGGGGGAAGAGACCCAGTACTTC
CASSLAHGRGEETQYF
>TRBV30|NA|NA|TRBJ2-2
TGTGCCTGGAGTGTAGGTCCCACCGGGGAGCTGTTTTTT
CAWSVGPTGELFF
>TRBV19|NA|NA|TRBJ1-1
TGTGCCAGTACCCGACAGGTGAACACTGAAGCTTTCTTT
CASTRQVNTEAFF
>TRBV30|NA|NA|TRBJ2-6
TGTGCCTGGAGTGTAGGCCTCTCTGGGGCCAACGTCCTGACTTTC
CAWSVGLSGANVLTF
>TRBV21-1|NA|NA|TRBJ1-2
TGTGCCAGCAGCAAAAGTAAGCGACATGGCTACACCTTC
CASSKSKRHGYTF
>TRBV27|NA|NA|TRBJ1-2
TGTGCCAGCAGTTCTCCGGGACGGACCTATGGCTACACCTTC
CASSSPGRTYGYTF
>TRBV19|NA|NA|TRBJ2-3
TGTGCCAGTAGTGCGGGGTTGGCAGATACGCAGTATTTT
CASSAGLADTQYF
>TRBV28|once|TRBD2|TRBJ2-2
TGTGCCAGCAGTTTATGGAGGATGGGGCGGGAGTGGGACACCGGGGAGCTGTTTTTT
CASSLWRMGREWDTGELFF